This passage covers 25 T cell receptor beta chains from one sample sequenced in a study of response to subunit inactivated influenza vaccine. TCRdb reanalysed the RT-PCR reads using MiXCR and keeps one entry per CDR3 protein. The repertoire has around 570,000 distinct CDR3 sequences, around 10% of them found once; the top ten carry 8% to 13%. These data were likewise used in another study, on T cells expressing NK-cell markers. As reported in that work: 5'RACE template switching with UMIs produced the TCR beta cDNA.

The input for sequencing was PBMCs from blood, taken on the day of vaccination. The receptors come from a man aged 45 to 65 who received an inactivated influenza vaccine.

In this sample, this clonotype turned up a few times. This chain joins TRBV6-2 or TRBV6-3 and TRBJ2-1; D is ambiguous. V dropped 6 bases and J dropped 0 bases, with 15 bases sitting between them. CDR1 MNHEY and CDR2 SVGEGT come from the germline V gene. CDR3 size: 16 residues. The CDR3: CASSQTHPSSYNEQFF. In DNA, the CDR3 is TGTGCCAGCAGCCAAACTCACCCGAGCTCCTACAATGAGCAGTTCTTC.

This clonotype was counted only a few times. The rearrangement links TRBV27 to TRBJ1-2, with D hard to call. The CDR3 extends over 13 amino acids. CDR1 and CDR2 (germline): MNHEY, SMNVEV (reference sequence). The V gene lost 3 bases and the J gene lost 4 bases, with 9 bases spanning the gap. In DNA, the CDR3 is TGTGCCAGCAGTTTCCACATGAGCTATGGCTACACCTTC. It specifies CASSFHMSYGYTF.

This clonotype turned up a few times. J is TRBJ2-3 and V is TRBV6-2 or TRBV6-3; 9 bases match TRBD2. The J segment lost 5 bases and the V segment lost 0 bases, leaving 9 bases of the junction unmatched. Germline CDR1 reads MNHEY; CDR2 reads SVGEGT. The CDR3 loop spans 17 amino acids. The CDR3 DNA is TGTGCCAGCAGTTACTCGAAGGTAGCGGGAGAGCAAGATACGCAGTATTTT. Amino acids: CASSYSKVAGEQDTQYF.

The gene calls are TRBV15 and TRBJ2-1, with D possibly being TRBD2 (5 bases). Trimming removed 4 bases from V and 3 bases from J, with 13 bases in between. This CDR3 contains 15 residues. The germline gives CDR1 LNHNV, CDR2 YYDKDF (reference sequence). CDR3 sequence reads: CATSKSGSSYNEQFF. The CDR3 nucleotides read TGTGCCACCAGCAAATCGGGGAGTAGCTACAATGAGCAGTTCTTC.

The chain's CDR3 is CASSLLSSGASGELFF. DNA for the CDR3: TGTGCCAGCAGTTTATTATCTAGCGGAGCATCCGGGGAGCTGTTTTTT. The chain has TRBV28 and TRBJ2-2, with 7 bases lining up with TRBD2. The ends lost 1 base at V and 6 bases at J; junction bases unmatched: 8. This CDR3 has 16 amino acids. Germline CDR1 MDHEN, CDR2 SYDVKM. Looking up the rest from reference TRBV28 and TRBJ2-2 gives the full variable domain: DVKVTQSSRYLVKRTGEKVFLECVQDMDHENMFWYRQDPGLGLRLIYFSYDVKMKEKGDIPEGYSVSREKKERFSLILESASTNQTSMYLCASSLLSSGASGELFFGEGSRLTVL.

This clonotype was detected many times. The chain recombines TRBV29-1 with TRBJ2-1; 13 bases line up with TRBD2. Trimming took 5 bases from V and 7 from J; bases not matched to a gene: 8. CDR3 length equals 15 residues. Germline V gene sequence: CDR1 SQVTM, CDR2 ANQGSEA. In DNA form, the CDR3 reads TGCAGCGTTCCGGGACTAGCGGGATACACGAATGAGCAGTTCTTC. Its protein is CSVPGLAGYTNEQFF.

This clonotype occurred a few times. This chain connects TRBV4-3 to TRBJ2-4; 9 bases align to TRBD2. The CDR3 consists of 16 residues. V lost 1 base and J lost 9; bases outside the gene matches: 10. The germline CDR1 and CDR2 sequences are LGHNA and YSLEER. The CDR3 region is CASSQGLPGLAVIQYF. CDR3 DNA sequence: TGCGCCAGCAGCCAAGGGCTCCCGGGACTAGCTGTCATTCAGTACTTC.

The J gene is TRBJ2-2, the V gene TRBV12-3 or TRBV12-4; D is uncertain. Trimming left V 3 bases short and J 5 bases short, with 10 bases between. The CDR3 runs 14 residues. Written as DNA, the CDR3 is TGTGCCAGCAGTTTGGGCCTCTTTACCGGGGAGCTGTTTTTT. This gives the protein CASSLGLFTGELFF.

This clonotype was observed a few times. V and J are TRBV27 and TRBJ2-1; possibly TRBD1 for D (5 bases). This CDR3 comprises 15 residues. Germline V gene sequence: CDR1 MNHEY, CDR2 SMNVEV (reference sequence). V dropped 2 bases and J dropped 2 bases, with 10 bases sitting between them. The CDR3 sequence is CASSLGVGPYNEQFF. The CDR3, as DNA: TGTGCCAGCAGTTTAGGGGTGGGGCCCTACAATGAGCAGTTCTTC.

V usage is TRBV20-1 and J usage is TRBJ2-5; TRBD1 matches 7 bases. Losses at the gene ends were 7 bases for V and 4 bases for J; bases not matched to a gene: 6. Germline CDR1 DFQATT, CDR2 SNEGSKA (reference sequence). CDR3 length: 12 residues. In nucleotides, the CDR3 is TGCAGTGGTACAGGGGCGAGAGAGACCCAGTACTTC. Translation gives CSGTGARETQYF.

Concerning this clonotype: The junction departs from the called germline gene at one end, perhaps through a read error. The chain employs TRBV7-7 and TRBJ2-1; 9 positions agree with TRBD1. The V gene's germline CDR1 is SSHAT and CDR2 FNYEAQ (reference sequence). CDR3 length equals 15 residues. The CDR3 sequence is CASSEGTGRANEQFF. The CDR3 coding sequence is TGTGCTAGCAGCGAGGGGACAGGGAGGGCCAATGAGCAGTTCTTC.

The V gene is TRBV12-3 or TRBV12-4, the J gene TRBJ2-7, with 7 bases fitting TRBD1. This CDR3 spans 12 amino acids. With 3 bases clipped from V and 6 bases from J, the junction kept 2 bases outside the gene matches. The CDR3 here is CASSFHRGEQYF. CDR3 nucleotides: TGTGCCAGCAGTTTCCACAGGGGCGAGCAGTACTTC.

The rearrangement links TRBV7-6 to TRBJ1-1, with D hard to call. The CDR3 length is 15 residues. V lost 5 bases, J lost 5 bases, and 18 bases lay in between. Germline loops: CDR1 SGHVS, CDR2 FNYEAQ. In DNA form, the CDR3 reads TGTGCCAGCAGCCCCCGGGCGCAGGCGGGGACTGAAGCTTTCTTT. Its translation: CASSPRAQAGTEAFF.

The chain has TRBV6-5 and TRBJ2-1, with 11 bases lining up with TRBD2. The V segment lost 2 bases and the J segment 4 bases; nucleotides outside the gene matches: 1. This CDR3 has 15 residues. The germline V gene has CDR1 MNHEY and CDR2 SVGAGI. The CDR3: CASSYASGGYNEQFF. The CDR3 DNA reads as TGTGCCAGCAGTTACGCTAGCGGGGGGTACAATGAGCAGTTCTTC.

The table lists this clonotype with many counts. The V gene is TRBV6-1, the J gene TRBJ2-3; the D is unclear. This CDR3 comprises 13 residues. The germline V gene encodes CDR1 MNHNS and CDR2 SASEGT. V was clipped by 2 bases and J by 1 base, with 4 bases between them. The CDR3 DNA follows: TGTGCCAGCAGTGAACCGGGCACAGATACGCAGTATTTT. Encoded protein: CASSEPGTDTQYF.

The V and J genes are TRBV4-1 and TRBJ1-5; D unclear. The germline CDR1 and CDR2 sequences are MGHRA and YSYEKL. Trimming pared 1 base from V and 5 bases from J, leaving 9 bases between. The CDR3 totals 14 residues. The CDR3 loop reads CASSQGGADQPQHF. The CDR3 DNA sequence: TGCGCCAGCAGCCAAGGAGGAGCTGATCAGCCCCAGCATTTT.

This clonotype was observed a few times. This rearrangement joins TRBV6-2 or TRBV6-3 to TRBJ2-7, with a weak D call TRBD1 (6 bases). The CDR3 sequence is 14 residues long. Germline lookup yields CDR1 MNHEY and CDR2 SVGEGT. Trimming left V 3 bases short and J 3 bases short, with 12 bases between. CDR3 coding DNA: TGTGCCAGCAGTTATGGGGGCGTTCTCTACGAGCAGTACTTC. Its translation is CASSYGGVLYEQYF.

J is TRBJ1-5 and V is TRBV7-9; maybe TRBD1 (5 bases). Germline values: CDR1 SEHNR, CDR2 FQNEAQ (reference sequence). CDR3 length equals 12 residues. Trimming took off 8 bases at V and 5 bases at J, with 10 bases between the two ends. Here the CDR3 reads CASSTGYQPQHF. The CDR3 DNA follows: TGTGCCAGCTCTACAGGCTATCAGCCCCAGCATTTT.

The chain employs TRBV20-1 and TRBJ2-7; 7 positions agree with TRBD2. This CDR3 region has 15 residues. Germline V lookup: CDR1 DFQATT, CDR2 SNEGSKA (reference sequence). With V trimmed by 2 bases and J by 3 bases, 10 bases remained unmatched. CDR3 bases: TGCAGTGCTAGAAAGGGAGGGGCCGGCCGCTACGAGCAGTACTTC. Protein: CSARKGGAGRYEQYF.

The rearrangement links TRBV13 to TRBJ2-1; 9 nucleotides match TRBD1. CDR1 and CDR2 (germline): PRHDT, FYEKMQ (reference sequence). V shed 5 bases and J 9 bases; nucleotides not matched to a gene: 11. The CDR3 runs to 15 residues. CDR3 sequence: CASSPMTGGGREQFF. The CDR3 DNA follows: TGTGCCAGCAGCCCCATGACAGGGGGGGGTCGTGAGCAGTTCTTC.

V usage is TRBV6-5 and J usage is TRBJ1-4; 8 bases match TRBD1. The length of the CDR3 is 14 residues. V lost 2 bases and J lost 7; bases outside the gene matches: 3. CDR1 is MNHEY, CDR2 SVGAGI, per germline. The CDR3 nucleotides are TGTGCCAGCAGTTACGCAGGGGGCGTTGAAAAACTGTTTTTT. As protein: CASSYAGGVEKLFF.

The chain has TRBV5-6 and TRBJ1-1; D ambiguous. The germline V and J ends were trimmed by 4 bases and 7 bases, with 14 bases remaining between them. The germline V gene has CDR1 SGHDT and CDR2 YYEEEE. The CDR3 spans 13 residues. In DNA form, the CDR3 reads TGTGCCAGCAGCAGCCGCCGTATTGTTGAAGCTTTCTTT. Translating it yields CASSSRRIVEAFF.

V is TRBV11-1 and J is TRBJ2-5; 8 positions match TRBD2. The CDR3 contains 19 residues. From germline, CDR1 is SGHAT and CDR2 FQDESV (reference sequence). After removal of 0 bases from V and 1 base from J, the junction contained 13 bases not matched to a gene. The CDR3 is CASSLAGHLERGTQETQYF. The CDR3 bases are TGTGCCAGCAGCTTAGCAGGCCACTTGGAGCGGGGGACCCAAGAGACCCAGTACTTC.

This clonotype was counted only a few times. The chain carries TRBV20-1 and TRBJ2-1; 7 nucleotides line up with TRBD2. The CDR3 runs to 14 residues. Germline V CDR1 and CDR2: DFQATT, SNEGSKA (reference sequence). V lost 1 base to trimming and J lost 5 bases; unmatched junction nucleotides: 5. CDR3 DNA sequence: TGCAGTGCTAGAGTCCAGCGGGGCCACAATGAGCAGTTCTTC. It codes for CSARVQRGHNEQFF.

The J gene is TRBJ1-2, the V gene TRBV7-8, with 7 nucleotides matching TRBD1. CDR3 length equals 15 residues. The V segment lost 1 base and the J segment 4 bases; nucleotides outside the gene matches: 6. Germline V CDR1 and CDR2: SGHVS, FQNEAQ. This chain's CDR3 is CASSLVQGGVYGYTF. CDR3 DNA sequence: TGTGCCAGCAGCTTAGTGCAGGGGGGGGTCTATGGCTACACCTTC.